This is a list of T cell receptor beta chains from one sample in a study of neurological immune-mediated disorders. TCRdb passed the 5' RACE reads through MiXCR, listing each CDR3 protein once. Among tens of thousands of distinct CDR3 sequences listed, around 3.9% were seen once. Sequencing used PBMCs. The receptors derive from a man between 25 and 39 years old with multiple sclerosis. Both conserved end residues are part of each CDR3.

TRBV3-1,TRBJ2-3,CASSQGTGFLGDTQYF
TRBV5-1,TRBJ1-6,CASSLDVENSPLHF
TRBV7-3,TRBJ1-5,CASSWSGGQPQHF
TRBV5-1,TRBJ2-5,CASSPRTSAVETQYF
TRBV25-1,TRBJ2-7,CASSEWGGDPYEQYF
TRBV29-1,TRBJ2-3,CSVFGGHSTDTQYF
TRBV11-2,TRBJ2-1,CASSWGTGINNEQFF
TRBV3-1,TRBJ2-2,CASSQDRTRIPGELFF
TRBV24-1,TRBJ2-3,CATSDFSQGTDTQYF
TRBV5-1,TRBJ1-4,CASSFIQGANEKLFF
TRBV5-6,TRBJ1-1,CASTRTDYTEAFF
TRBV15,TRBJ2-7,CATSRGSASGSLGEQYF
TRBV20-1,TRBJ1-1,CSARRGSSTEAFF
TRBV12-3/TRBV12-4,TRBJ1-5,CASSFGSNQPQNF
TRBV20-1,TRBJ2-2,CSAREEAWGGTGELFF
TRBV20-1,TRBJ2-3,CSARDIAGGPDTQYF
TRBV20-1,TRBJ1-2,CSARAQGYGYTF
TRBV7-8,TRBJ2-7,CASSPGTSGRYEQYF
TRBV5-1,TRBJ2-3,CASSLTAGGPTDTQYF
TRBV12-3/TRBV12-4,TRBJ2-3,CASSLRLLDEYF
TRBV7-8,TRBJ1-1,CASSWNDRVTEAFF
TRBV28,TRBJ1-6,CASSLPGSPLNF
TRBV29-1,TRBJ1-1,CSVRGQGYTEAFF
TRBV5-1,TRBJ2-7,CASSPRTSGSYEQYF
TRBV7-3,TRBJ2-7,CASSATGGEQYF
TRBV12-3/TRBV12-4,TRBJ1-1,CASSFSGGPVAFF
TRBV15,TRBJ2-2,CATSLTSGGTGELFF
TRBV5-1,TRBJ2-5,CASSPPVQGPQETQYF